Listed here are 11 T cell receptor beta chains from one sample, sequenced in a study of control samples from healthy donors and cancer patients. Profiling relied on immunoSEQ multiplex PCR, and the TCRdb table lists in-frame clones only, not all of them. The table shows 25,000 to 35,000 clones, with 90% to 95% occurring only once. The sample consisted of PBMCs. The origin of the receptors is a man aged 50 to 60 with lung cancer.

This chain uses TRBV5-1 with TRBJ1-2; 7 bases align to TRBD1. V lost 4 bases, J lost 5 bases, and 8 bases stayed unmatched. CDR1 SGHRS and CDR2 YFSETQ come from the germline V gene. This CDR3 comprises 14 residues. In DNA, the CDR3 is TGCGCCAGCAGCCCGGGGGACAGAACATATGGCTACACCTTC. Amino acids: CASSPGDRTYGYTF.

The chain is built from TRBV4-1 and TRBJ1-5; possible D gene TRBD1, 6 bases. The germline gives CDR1 MGHRA, CDR2 YSYEKL. The CDR3 consists of 18 residues. V lost 0 bases, J lost 1 base, and 16 bases lay in between. CDR3 amino acids: CASSQERPGERSNQPQHF. CDR3 nucleotides: TGCGCCAGCAGCCAAGAGAGGCCAGGGGAAAGAAGCAATCAGCCCCAGCATTTT.

The chain links TRBV7-2 to TRBJ1-3; TRBD1 might be the D (5 bases). Trimming pared 5 bases from V and 2 bases from J, leaving 13 bases between. The CDR3 runs to 15 residues. From germline, CDR1 is SGHTA and CDR2 FQGNSA. CDR3 bases: TGTGCCAGCAGCCGGACAATCTACCCTGGAAACACCATATATTTT. Its protein product is CASSRTIYPGNTIYF. Based on the CDR3 plus reference TRBV7-2 and TRBJ1-3, the full variable domain is GAGVSQSPSNKVTEKGKDVELRCDPISGHTALYWYRQSLGQGLEFLIYFQGNSAPDKSGLPSDRFSAERTGGSVSTLTIQRTQQEDSAVYLCASSRTIYPGNTIYFGEGSWLTVV.

The CDR3 DNA reads TGTGCCAGCAGTCCCTACAGACAGGAGCTGCTTGTGGGGCGTATTGGCGAGCAGTACTTC. Its protein is CASSPYRQELLVGRIGEQYF. The chain carries TRBV27 and TRBJ2-7; possible D gene TRBD1, 6 bases. Germline V gives CDR1 MNHEY, CDR2 SMNVEV (reference sequence). V was shortened by 5 bases and J by 6 bases, with 35 bases between the two germline ends. The CDR3 has 20 amino acids.

The chain joins TRBV18 to TRBJ1-6, with D maybe TRBD1 (5 bases). Per the germline V gene, CDR1 is KGHSH and CDR2 is LQKENI. This CDR3 has 16 amino acids. Trimming cost V 3 bases and J 7 bases, with 16 bases left between them. The CDR3: CASSPVLQAGNSPLHF. CDR3 nucleotide sequence: TGTGCCAGCTCACCGGTCCTCCAAGCAGGGAATTCACCCCTCCACTTT.

This chain connects TRBV5-8 to TRBJ1-5; possibly TRBD1 for D (5 bases). CDR1 and CDR2 (germline): SGHTS, YDEGEE. The CDR3 contains 15 residues. Trimming stripped 5 bases from V and 10 bases from J, with 22 bases between. The CDR3 nucleotides read TGTGCCAGCAGGCCGTACCCGACAGACAGTGGACCCCAGCATTTT. Encoded protein: CASRPYPTDSGPQHF.

The gene calls are TRBV6-5 and TRBJ2-3, with 7 bases identical to TRBD1. The V segment lost 0 bases and the J segment 2 bases; nucleotides outside the gene matches: 2. Germline V CDR1 and CDR2: MNHEY, SVGAGI. CDR3 length: 15 amino acids. This CDR3 is CASSYSGTATDTQYF. CDR3 DNA: TGTGCCAGCAGTTACTCGGGGACAGCCACAGATACGCAGTATTTT.

V and J are TRBV4-1 and TRBJ1-1; the D is unclear. V was cut by 5 bases and J by 1 base, with 5 bases left in between. The CDR3 covers 12 residues. Germline V gene data show CDR1 as MGHRA and CDR2 as YSYEKL. CDR3 residues: CASSGANTEAFF. Written as DNA, the CDR3 is TGCGCCAGCAGCGGAGCGAACACTGAAGCTTTCTTT.

The rearrangement links TRBV12-3 or TRBV12-4 to TRBJ2-3; the D is unclear. There are 13 residues in the CDR3. V lost 2 bases and J 6 bases, leaving 9 bases between the germline ends. The CDR3 region is CASSLTRGDTQYF. CDR3 DNA: TGTGCCAGCAGTTTAACTCGTGGGGATACGCAGTATTTT.

The CDR3 reads CASSGGAVSTDTQYF. CDR3 in DNA: TGTGCCAGCAGCGGCGGGGCGGTCAGCACAGATACGCAGTATTTT. The chain joins TRBV27 to TRBJ2-3; tentatively, D is TRBD2 (6 bases). Germline V gene data show CDR1 as MNHEY and CDR2 as SMNVEV (reference sequence). Trimming removed 6 bases at V and 0 bases at J, with 13 bases between. The CDR3 is 15 amino acids.

J is TRBJ1-3 and V is TRBV2, with TRBD1 matching over 9 bases. The V and J ends lost 4 bases and 2 bases, in that order; junction bases with no gene match: 6. The CDR3 consists of 16 residues. The germline gives CDR1 SNHLY, CDR2 FYNNEI. The CDR3 is CASSALQGATGNTIYF. CDR3 nucleotide sequence: TGTGCCAGCAGTGCTCTACAGGGGGCAACTGGAAACACCATATATTTT.